The next 21 T cell receptor beta chains were all read from a single sample in a study of shared clonotypes between healthy human individuals. Repertoires were generated with immunoSEQ multiplex PCR, while TCRdb's copy carries only in-frame clones and drops some. The table lists just over 2,000,000 clones, about 95% of them singletons. Sequencing was carried out using naive CD4+ T cells sorted from blood. Noted subset: CD45RA+ positively selected. The receptors were sampled from a man aged 18 to 35 in good health.

The chain has TRBV7-2 and TRBJ2-7; 9 bases map to TRBD2. Looked up from germline, CDR1 is SGHTA and CDR2 is FQGNSA. The V and J ends lost 2 bases and 4 bases, in that order; junction bases with no gene match: 6. The CDR3 is 15 amino acids. DNA for the CDR3: TGTGCCAGCAGCTTAAGCACTAGCGGGTTGTACGAGCAGTACTTC. Amino acid sequence: CASSLSTSGLYEQYF.

The V and J genes are TRBV5-1 and TRBJ2-3, with no clear D. The CDR3 runs to 16 residues. The germline V gene has CDR1 SGHRS and CDR2 YFSETQ. The V gene lost 1 base and the J gene lost 3 bases, with 15 bases spanning the gap. CDR3 region: CASSLYPGLGTDTQYF. The CDR3 DNA follows: TGCGCCAGCAGCTTGTACCCGGGTCTTGGAACAGATACGCAGTATTTT. The full variable domain, completed using reference TRBV5-1 and TRBJ2-3, is KAGVTQTPRYLIKTRGQQVTLSCSPISGHRSVSWYQQTPGQGLQFLFEYFSETQRNKGNFPGRFSGRQFSNSRSEMNVSTLELGDSALYLCASSLYPGLGTDTQYFGPGTRLTVL.

The rearrangement links TRBV15 to TRBJ2-1; 14 bases agree with TRBD2. CDR1 is LNHNV and CDR2 is YYDKDF in the germline V gene (reference sequence). This CDR3 spans 16 amino acids. With 3 bases clipped from V and 7 bases from J, the junction kept 5 bases outside the gene matches. CDR3 coding DNA: TGTGCCACCAGCAGGAGACTAGCGGGAGGGCATAATGAGCAGTTCTTC. Translating gives CATSRRLAGGHNEQFF.

The V and J genes are TRBV2 and TRBJ1-6, with D unclear. The CDR3 is 11 residues long. Germline V gene data show CDR1 as SNHLY and CDR2 as FYNNEI. With 6 bases removed from V and 14 bases from J, the gap between germline ends came to 11 bases. In DNA form, the CDR3 reads TGTGCCAGCAGCACCGGAGGCACCCTCCACTTT. Protein sequence: CASSTGGTLHF.

V and J are TRBV4-1 and TRBJ1-5, with D uncertain. CDR3 length equals 14 residues. Per germline, CDR1 MGHRA and CDR2 YSYEKL. V was trimmed by 0 bases and J by 5 bases, leaving 8 bases between them. CDR3 residues: CASSQDDGDQPQHF. Written as DNA, the CDR3 is TGCGCCAGCAGCCAAGATGATGGGGATCAGCCCCAGCATTTT.

This sequence joins TRBV6-4 and TRBJ2-1; D call uncertain. The V end was cut by 2 bases, the J end by 3 bases, with 11 bases between. The CDR3 sequence is 15 residues long. The V gene's germline CDR1 is MRHNA and CDR2 SNTAGT. CDR3 sequence reads: CASSDGPSFYNEQFF. The CDR3, as DNA: TGTGCCAGCAGTGACGGTCCATCCTTCTACAATGAGCAGTTCTTC.

The rearrangement uses TRBV5-1 and TRBJ2-1, with 11 bases identical to TRBD2. J lost 9 bases, V lost 3 bases, and 11 bases had no gene match. Germline V gives CDR1 SGHRS, CDR2 YFSETQ. This CDR3 contains 16 residues. The CDR3 DNA is TGCGCCAGCAGCTCAGTCTGTACTAGCGGGAGTTGTGAGCAGTTCTTC. It codes for CASSSVCTSGSCEQFF.

Worth noting for this clone: This CDR3 is also generated by other DNA sequences in the sample. The chain carries TRBV6-1 and TRBJ2-2, with a possible D match to TRBD2 (5 bases). CDR3 length: 14 residues. Trimming stripped 4 bases from V and 1 base from J, with 7 bases between. The germline CDR1 and CDR2 sequences are MNHNS and SASEGT. The CDR3 loop reads CASSVRENTGELFF. The CDR3 nucleotides are TGTGCCAGCAGTGTCCGGGAGAACACCGGGGAGCTGTTTTTT.

This rearrangement joins TRBV2 to TRBJ1-1; no clear D gene. V was cut by 8 bases and J by 11 bases, with 12 bases left in between. The CDR3 covers 10 residues. Germline values: CDR1 SNHLY, CDR2 FYNNEI. CDR3 sequence: CASGNAFAFF. The DNA for the CDR3 is TGTGCCAGCGGTAATGCTTTTGCTTTCTTT.

The chain has TRBV18 and TRBJ1-5; D remains ambiguous. V was cut by 0 bases and J by 9 bases, with 6 bases left in between. The CDR3 has 12 amino acids. Looked up from germline, CDR1 is KGHSH and CDR2 is LQKENI. For the CDR3, the DNA is TGTGCCAGCTCACCACCGGTTGGGCCCCAGCATTTT. It translates to CASSPPVGPQHF. Full variable domain (outside the CDR3, taken from reference TRBV18 and TRBJ1-5): NAGVMQNPRHLVRRRGQEARLRCSPMKGHSHVYWYRQLPEEGLKFMVYLQKENIIDESGMPKERFSAEFPKEGPSILRIQQVVRGDSAAYFCASSPPVGPQHFGDGTRLSIL.

The genes are TRBV5-4 and TRBJ1-1, with 8 bases that match TRBD1. This CDR3 has 15 amino acids. Looked up from germline, CDR1 is SGHNT and CDR2 is YYREEE (reference sequence). After removal of 4 bases from V and 4 bases from J, the junction contained 9 bases not matched to a gene. The CDR3 DNA sequence: TGTGCCAGCAGCGGAACAGGGACAGGTTTCACTGAAGCTTTCTTT. It yields the protein CASSGTGTGFTEAFF.

This chain uses TRBV2 with TRBJ1-1; D is undetermined. Germline-derived CDR1 and CDR2 are SNHLY and FYNNEI. The length of the CDR3 is 12 residues. Trimming shortened V by 5 bases and J by 5 bases, and 9 bases separated the two germline ends. The CDR3 DNA reads TGTGCCAGCAGTCGGACTTCGACTGAAGCTTTCTTT. It translates to CASSRTSTEAFF. The full variable domain, completed using reference TRBV2 and TRBJ1-1, is EPEVTQTPSHQVTQMGQEVILRCVPISNHLYFYWYRQILGQKVEFLVSFYNNEISEKSEIFDDQFSVERPDGSNFTLKIRSTKLEDSAMYFCASSRTSTEAFFGQGTRLTVV.

The chain employs TRBV30 and TRBJ1-1; a possible D gene is TRBD1 (5 bases). V lost 3 bases, J lost 2 bases, and 10 bases lay in between. Germline CDR1 and CDR2: GTSNPN and SVGIG (reference sequence). The CDR3 loop spans 13 amino acids. The CDR3, as DNA: TGTGCCTGGAGCTCAGACAGAAACACTGAAGCTTTCTTT. Its protein is CAWSSDRNTEAFF.

This clone was seen just once. The chain uses TRBV19 and TRBJ1-2, with TRBD1 matching 9 bases. The CDR3 consists of 16 residues. In germline, CDR1 is LNHDA, CDR2 SQIVND (reference sequence). The V segment lost 4 bases and the J segment 0 bases; nucleotides outside the gene matches: 6. Here the CDR3 reads CASSRSGQGSNYGYTF. CDR3 DNA: TGTGCCAGTAGTAGGTCGGGACAGGGATCTAACTATGGCTACACCTTC.

The chain carries TRBV5-1 and TRBJ2-7; D call uncertain. Germline V gene lookup returns CDR1 SGHRS and CDR2 YFSETQ. The CDR3 spans 14 residues. Trimming removed 0 bases at V and 2 bases at J, with 9 bases between. The CDR3 nucleotides read TGCGCCAGCAGCTTGGAGGTTAACGCCTACGAGCAGTACTTC. This sequence encodes CASSLEVNAYEQYF.

The rearrangement joins TRBV5-4 to TRBJ1-6; D might be TRBD1 (6 bases). This CDR3 region has 14 residues. Per germline, CDR1 SGHNT and CDR2 YYREEE (reference sequence). V was clipped by 1 base and J by 7 bases, with 9 bases between them. In DNA, the CDR3 is TGTGCCAGCAGCTTGACAGGGTTCAATTCACCCCTCCACTTT. It codes for CASSLTGFNSPLHF.

The rearrangement links TRBV30 to TRBJ1-2; D perhaps matches TRBD1 (5 bases). The CDR3 is made up of 14 amino acids. The V end lost 3 bases, the J end lost 3 bases, and 14 bases lay between the germline ends. Germline CDR1 GTSNPN, CDR2 SVGIG (reference sequence). CDR3 in DNA: TGTGCCTGGAGCGAAGGGGCCGGATACTATGGCTACACCTTC. Translating gives CAWSEGAGYYGYTF.

CDR3 sequence (DNA): TGTGCCAGCAGCCAGAGCTTACAGGGGTTAACTGAAGCTTTCTTT. This translates into CASSQSLQGLTEAFF. V and J are TRBV25-1 and TRBJ1-1; TRBD1 aligns across 7 bases. Trimming took 6 bases from V and 5 from J; bases not matched to a gene: 12. This CDR3 comprises 15 residues. The germline V gene has CDR1 MGHDK and CDR2 SYGVNS.

The chain is built from TRBV11-3 and TRBJ2-5; TRBD2 matches at 11 bases. This CDR3 contains 17 residues. J lost 2 bases, V lost 3 bases, and 8 bases had no gene match. Per the germline V gene, CDR1 is SGHNT and CDR2 is YENEEA. The CDR3 DNA reads as TGTGCCAGCAGCTTTCGTACCGGGACTAGCGGTCAAGAGACCCAGTACTTC. Translation: CASSFRTGTSGQETQYF.

This clone appeared once. The chain is built from TRBV11-2 and TRBJ2-5; 10 bases line up with TRBD2. The V and J ends lost 3 bases and 2 bases, in that order; junction bases with no gene match: 3. Looked up from germline, CDR1 is SGHAT and CDR2 is FQNNGV. This CDR3 region has 15 residues. The CDR3 DNA follows: TGTGCCAGCAGCTTCACTAGCGGGGTACAAGAGACCCAGTACTTC. It is translated as CASSFTSGVQETQYF.

The chain uses TRBV2 and TRBJ1-4, with D possibly being TRBD1 (5 bases). The germline CDR1 and CDR2 sequences are SNHLY and FYNNEI. The V and J ends lost 6 bases and 4 bases respectively, with 12 bases between them. CDR3 size: 14 residues. The CDR3 DNA follows: TGTGCCAGCAGCGACGGGACGGTTAATGAAAAACTGTTTTTT. This codes for CASSDGTVNEKLFF.